This passage covers 30 T cell receptor beta chains from one sample sequenced in a study of patients and donors after allogeneic stem cell transplantation. TCRdb itself ran the RT-PCR reads through MiXCR, one entry per CDR3 protein. The sample carries 100,000 to 130,000 distinct CDR3 sequences, 35% recorded once. Sequenced input: blood, either unsorted or a sorted T cell fraction (not recorded which). These receptors were taken from a human donor who was either an allogeneic HSCT recipient or a stem cell or donor lymphocyte infusion donor (not recorded which). It is not recorded whose cells these are; they may come from a transplant donor.

The J gene is TRBJ2-2, the V gene TRBV9; 10 bases are a match to TRBD2. The CDR3 is made up of 16 amino acids. Germline-derived CDR1 and CDR2 are SGDLS and YYNGEE. Losses at the gene ends were 0 bases for V and 5 bases for J; bases not matched to a gene: 4. This CDR3 is CASSVASGSRTGELFF. The CDR3 coding sequence is TGTGCCAGCAGCGTAGCTAGCGGGAGTAGGACCGGGGAGCTGTTTTTT.

The V gene is TRBV20-1, the J gene TRBJ2-1; D unclear. The CDR3 covers 14 residues. V lost 0 bases to trimming and J lost 3 bases, with 9 bases between them. From germline, CDR1 is DFQATT and CDR2 SNEGSKA (reference sequence). For the CDR3, the DNA is TGCAGTGCTAGAGACAGTTGGTTCTACAATGAGCAGTTCTTC. It codes for CSARDSWFYNEQFF.

This clonotype has only a few counts. The rearrangement uses TRBV4-3 and TRBJ2-3; D gene unclear. The CDR3 covers 14 residues. The V end lost 0 bases, the J end lost 0 bases, and 4 bases lay between the germline ends. Germline V gene lookup returns CDR1 LGHNA and CDR2 YSLEER. CDR3: CASSQDMSTDTQYF. The CDR3 DNA sequence: TGCGCCAGCAGCCAAGACATGAGCACAGATACGCAGTATTTT.

The chain is built from TRBV5-1 and TRBJ2-7; the match to TRBD1 covers 7 bases. CDR3 size: 14 residues. Trimming at V came to 4 bases and at J to 1 base, leaving 5 bases not matched to a gene. Germline V gene lookup returns CDR1 SGHRS and CDR2 YFSETQ. CDR3 sequence: CASSHSGQSYEQYF. Written as DNA, the CDR3 is TGCGCCAGCAGCCACTCGGGACAGTCCTACGAGCAGTACTTC.

The CDR3 DNA is TGCGCCAGCAGCCAAGACCGTTATTACACCGGGGAGCTGTTTTTT. It translates to CASSQDRYYTGELFF. V and J are TRBV4-3 and TRBJ2-2, with D uncertain. The germline V gene has CDR1 LGHNA and CDR2 YSLEER. V was trimmed by 0 bases and J by 3 bases, leaving 8 bases between them. The CDR3 totals 15 residues.

This clonotype was detected a few times. CDR3: CASSQRPGTPNTGELFF. DNA of the CDR3: TGCGCCAGCAGCCAGAGACCCGGGACACCGAACACCGGGGAGCTGTTTTTT. The chain is built from TRBV4-3 and TRBJ2-2; a possible D gene is TRBD1 (6 bases). V was pared by 3 bases and J by 0 bases, with 14 bases between. CDR1 is LGHNA, CDR2 YSLEER, per germline. There are 17 residues in the CDR3.

This clonotype appeared a few times. The rearrangement links TRBV6-2 or TRBV6-3 to TRBJ2-1; no firm D call. Germline V gives CDR1 MNHEY, CDR2 SVGEGT. The CDR3 runs 15 residues. V lost 0 bases and J 10 bases, leaving 16 bases between the germline ends. CDR3 sequence: CASSYSSDQLREQFF. The CDR3 DNA follows: TGTGCCAGCAGTTACTCGTCGGACCAATTGAGGGAGCAGTTCTTC.

V gene TRBV18 combines with J gene TRBJ2-1; 11 bases are a match to TRBD2. CDR1 and CDR2 (germline): KGHSH, LQKENI. V trimming: 0 bases; J trimming: 10 bases; junction bases outside the gene matches: 5. The CDR3 is made up of 15 amino acids. CDR3: CASSPPLAGGAEQFF. DNA of the CDR3: TGTGCCAGCTCACCACCCCTAGCGGGAGGAGCAGAGCAGTTCTTC.

This clonotype was picked up one time. This rearrangement joins TRBV20-1 to TRBJ2-1; possible D gene TRBD1, 6 bases. Germline V CDR1 and CDR2: DFQATT, SNEGSKA (reference sequence). The CDR3 loop spans 14 amino acids. V lost 2 bases and J 13 bases, leaving 21 bases between the germline ends. DNA for the CDR3: TGCAGTGCTAGAAGGGACAAGGGGTTTTTCCATCAGTTCTTC. Amino acid sequence: CSARRDKGFFHQFF.

The V call is TRBV6-2 or TRBV6-3, the J call TRBJ2-1; D perhaps matches TRBD1 (5 bases). The CDR3 contains 17 residues. V shed 7 bases and J shed 8 bases, with 27 bases lying between them. CDR1 and CDR2 from the germline V gene are MNHEY and SVGEGT. CDR3 loop: CASIPSPGTRVVDEQFF. In nucleotides, the CDR3 is TGTGCCAGCATCCCTTCACCTGGAACCAGGGTGGTCGATGAGCAGTTCTTC.

This clonotype was seen once. The chain couples TRBV6-6 to TRBJ1-6; unclear D gene. Germline V gene lookup returns CDR1 MNHNY and CDR2 SVGAGI (reference sequence). The germline V and J ends were trimmed by 7 bases and 8 bases, with 21 bases remaining between them. CDR3 size: 16 residues. CDR3 sequence: CASTHLLDGYYSPLHF. CDR3 DNA sequence: TGTGCCAGCACCCACCTTTTGGACGGTTACTATTCACCCCTCCACTTT.

This sequence joins TRBV9 and TRBJ2-2, with D perhaps matching TRBD2 (6 bases). The length of the CDR3 is 16 residues. The germline V gene encodes CDR1 SGDLS and CDR2 YYNGEE. V lost 4 bases and J 4 bases, leaving 17 bases between the germline ends. The DNA of the CDR3 is TGTGCCAGCAGCCGAAATGGGGGGTTAATCACCGGGGAGCTGTTTTTT. This translates into CASSRNGGLITGELFF.

This clonotype was seen only a few times. The chain carries TRBV7-2 and TRBJ1-4; 7 bases match TRBD1. CDR1 SGHTA and CDR2 FQGNSA come from the germline V gene. This CDR3 spans 16 amino acids. Unmatched junction bases numbered 12, after V lost 6 bases and J lost 5 bases. CDR3 sequence (DNA): TGTGCCAGCAGTTTTGCCGGGACAGCAGGCAATGAAAAACTGTTTTTT. This codes for CASSFAGTAGNEKLFF.

The rearrangement links TRBV28 to TRBJ2-7; D is undetermined. Trimming removed 5 bases from V and 3 bases from J, with 17 bases in between. The CDR3 has 15 amino acids. Per germline, CDR1 MDHEN and CDR2 SYDVKM. The DNA of the CDR3 is TGTGCCAGCAGTCTTTCCCGGCTAGGGTACTACGAGCAGTACTTC. It is translated as CASSLSRLGYYEQYF. Drawing the rest from reference TRBV28 and TRBJ2-7, the complete variable domain is DVKVTQSSRYLVKRTGEKVFLECVQDMDHENMFWYRQDPGLGLRLIYFSYDVKMKEKGDIPEGYSVSREKKERFSLILESASTNQTSMYLCASSLSRLGYYEQYFGPGTRLTVT.

The V and J genes are TRBV5-1 and TRBJ2-7; possibly TRBD2 for D (6 bases). Germline V gene sequence: CDR1 SGHRS, CDR2 YFSETQ. The CDR3 spans 15 residues. Trimming cost V 0 bases and J 3 bases, with 13 bases left between them. The CDR3 DNA reads as TGCGCCAGCAGCTTGGTCGCGGGACGGGGCTACGAGCAGTACTTC. This sequence encodes CASSLVAGRGYEQYF.

The chain is built from TRBV6-2 or TRBV6-3 and TRBJ1-5; the D is unclear. From germline, CDR1 is MNHEY and CDR2 SVGEGT. This CDR3 is built from 10 residues. Deletions cut 8 bases from V and 7 bases from J, with 6 bases between. The CDR3 region is CASSKQPQHF. The CDR3, as DNA: TGTGCCAGCTCTAAACAGCCCCAGCATTTT.

This clonotype was observed a few times. The chain joins TRBV12-3 or TRBV12-4 to TRBJ2-3, with D unclear. With 6 bases removed from V and 1 base from J, the gap between germline ends came to 8 bases. The CDR3 sequence is 13 residues long. The CDR3 DNA sequence: TGTGCCAGCAGACCGATCCGCACAGATACGCAGTATTTT. Translating it yields CASRPIRTDTQYF.

The sample holds a few counts of this clonotype. The chain has TRBV15 and TRBJ2-4, with TRBD2 matching 8 bases. V trimming: 1 base; J trimming: 5 bases; junction bases outside the gene matches: 4. Germline CDR1 and CDR2: LNHNV and YYDKDF (reference sequence). There are 15 residues in the CDR3. The CDR3 sequence: CATSRVAGFQNIQYF. The CDR3 region has the DNA TGTGCCACCAGCAGAGTAGCGGGATTCCAAAACATTCAGTACTTC.

This clonotype came up a few times. V gene TRBV7-2 combines with J gene TRBJ2-1; 9 positions match TRBD2. V lost 2 bases to trimming and J lost 5 bases; unmatched junction nucleotides: 4. Per germline, CDR1 SGHTA and CDR2 FQGNSA. CDR3 length: 15 residues. The CDR3 DNA reads as TGTGCCAGCAGCTTAAGGCTAGCGGGGAACAATGAGCAGTTCTTC. It encodes CASSLRLAGNNEQFF.

This clonotype has more than one count but fewer than ten. The chain carries TRBV6-2 or TRBV6-3 and TRBJ2-2; TRBD1 might be the D (5 bases). V gave up 7 bases and J gave up 3 bases, with 12 bases separating them. The CDR3 covers 14 residues. Germline V gene sequence: CDR1 MNHEY, CDR2 SVGEGT. CDR3 in DNA: TGTGCCAGCATGGGATGGGGCCACACCGGGGAGCTGTTTTTT. It codes for CASMGWGHTGELFF.

This chain joins TRBV9 and TRBJ2-5; no clear D gene. The V end lost 3 bases, the J end lost 0 bases, and 3 bases lay between the germline ends. Germline lookup yields CDR1 SGDLS and CDR2 YYNGEE. CDR3 size: 12 residues. CDR3 protein: CASSADQETQYF. DNA of the CDR3: TGTGCCAGCAGCGCCGACCAAGAGACCCAGTACTTC.

The V call is TRBV10-3, the J call TRBJ2-7; D is tentatively TRBD1 or TRBD2 (6 bases each). The CDR3 contains 13 residues. V was clipped by 3 bases and J by 2 bases, with 8 bases between them. CDR1 ENHRY and CDR2 SYGVKD come from the germline V gene. The CDR3 spells CAISERGPYEQYF. CDR3 DNA sequence: TGTGCCATCAGTGAACGGGGGCCCTACGAGCAGTACTTC.

The chain links TRBV7-2 to TRBJ2-2; 7 nucleotides line up with TRBD2. V shed 6 bases, J shed 5 bases, and the junction held 15 bases outside the gene matches. In germline, CDR1 is SGHTA, CDR2 FQGNSA. This CDR3 contains 17 residues. The CDR3 nucleotides read TGTGCCAGCAGGCCCTCTGGGCGCGGGAGAGGTACCGGGGAGCTGTTTTTT. This sequence encodes CASRPSGRGRGTGELFF.

CDR3 residues: CASSYGRRGYNEQFF. In DNA, the CDR3 is TGTGCCAGCAGTTACGGGCGAAGGGGGTACAATGAGCAGTTCTTC. The rearrangement uses TRBV6-6 and TRBJ2-1; D may be TRBD1 (6 bases). This CDR3 has 15 amino acids. Germline-derived CDR1 and CDR2 are MNHNY and SVGAGI (reference sequence). V was trimmed by 2 bases and J by 4 bases, leaving 12 bases between them.

The rearrangement links TRBV4-2 to TRBJ2-3; no definite D call. The CDR3 runs to 14 residues. Germline loops: CDR1 LGHNA, CDR2 YNFKEQ. V lost 0 bases, J lost 0 bases, and 4 bases lay in between. The CDR3: CASSQEASTDTQYF. The DNA of the CDR3 is TGTGCCAGCAGCCAAGAGGCTAGCACAGATACGCAGTATTTT.

The gene calls are TRBV4-2 and TRBJ1-5, with D perhaps TRBD1 (5 bases). The CDR3 runs 17 residues. CDR1 is LGHNA, CDR2 YNFKEQ, per germline. Trimming removed 1 base from V and 3 bases from J, with 16 bases in between. The chain's CDR3 is CASSQVSRQGYNQPQHF. DNA for the CDR3: TGTGCCAGCAGCCAAGTGTCCCGGCAGGGCTACAATCAGCCCCAGCATTTT.

The CDR3 coding sequence is TGTGCCAGCAGCCCCCTAGCGGTCCAAGAGACCCAGTACTTC. Translated: CASSPLAVQETQYF. The gene calls are TRBV12-3 or TRBV12-4 and TRBJ2-5, with 7 bases identical to TRBD2. The CDR3 spans 14 residues. The junction had 5 bases not matched to a gene; V was cut back by 6 bases and J by 1 base.

The chain has TRBV15 and TRBJ2-4; 7 nucleotides align to TRBD2. Germline trimming cut 1 base from V and 5 bases from J; bases unmatched to any gene: 5. The length of the CDR3 is 15 residues. CDR1 and CDR2 (germline): LNHNV, YYDKDF (reference sequence). CDR3 residues: CATSRAGTTQNIQYF. The CDR3 bases are TGTGCCACCAGCAGAGCCGGGACTACTCAAAACATTCAGTACTTC.

This clonotype was recorded a few times. The chain couples TRBV10-1 to TRBJ2-7; D remains unclear. The CDR3 has 16 amino acids. V lost 6 bases, J lost 3 bases, and 21 bases lay in between. Germline CDR1 WNHNN, CDR2 SYGVQD (reference sequence). The CDR3 nucleotides read TGCGCCAGCAGATTGAGACCTGTTCACTCCGTCTACGAGCAGTACTTC. It codes for CASRLRPVHSVYEQYF.

This clonotype was seen only a few times. The chain combines TRBV6-5 with TRBJ2-4; 12 bases agree with TRBD2. V gave up 6 bases and J gave up 0 bases; unmatched junction bases: 6. Germline CDR1 MNHEY, CDR2 SVGAGI. The CDR3 spans 17 residues. This chain's CDR3 is CASSLAGGTGAKNIQYF. The CDR3 bases are TGTGCCAGCAGCCTAGCGGGAGGGACGGGAGCCAAAAACATTCAGTACTTC.